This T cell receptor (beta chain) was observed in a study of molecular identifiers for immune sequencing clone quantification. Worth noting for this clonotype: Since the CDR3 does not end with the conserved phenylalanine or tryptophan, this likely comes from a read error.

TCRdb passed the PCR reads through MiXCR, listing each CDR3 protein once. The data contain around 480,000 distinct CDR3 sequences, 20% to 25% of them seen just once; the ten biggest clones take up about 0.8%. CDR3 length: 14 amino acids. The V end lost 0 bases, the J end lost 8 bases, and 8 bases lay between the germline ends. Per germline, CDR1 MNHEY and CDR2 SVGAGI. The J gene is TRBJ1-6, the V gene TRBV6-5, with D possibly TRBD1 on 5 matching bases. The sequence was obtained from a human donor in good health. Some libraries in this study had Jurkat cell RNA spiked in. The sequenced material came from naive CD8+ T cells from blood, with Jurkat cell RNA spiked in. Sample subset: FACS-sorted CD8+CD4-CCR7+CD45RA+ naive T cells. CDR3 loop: CASSYSGVYSPLHS. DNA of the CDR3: TGTGCCAGCAGTTACTCAGGGGTGTATTCACCCCTCCACTCT.